This paragraph covers one T cell receptor beta chain sequence. TCRdb keeps only in-frame clones here, not all; method: immunoSEQ multiplex PCR. The table lists tens of thousands of clones, approximately 91% of them singletons. Germline loops: CDR1 SGHVS, CDR2 FNYEAQ. The CDR3 spans 16 residues. After removal of 6 bases from V and 3 bases from J, the junction contained 14 bases not matched to a gene. The sample comes from a study of T cell changes during pregnancy in multiple sclerosis. The chain links TRBV7-6 to TRBJ2-7; 7 bases are a match to TRBD1. This receptor was taken from a female donor with multiple sclerosis, enrolled in a pregnancy study. This specimen was peripheral blood, taken in the third trimester of pregnancy. The CDR3 region has the DNA TGTGCCAGCAGACCTTTCGCAGGGACAGCAGTCTACGAGCAGTACTTC. Amino acids: CASRPFAGTAVYEQYF.